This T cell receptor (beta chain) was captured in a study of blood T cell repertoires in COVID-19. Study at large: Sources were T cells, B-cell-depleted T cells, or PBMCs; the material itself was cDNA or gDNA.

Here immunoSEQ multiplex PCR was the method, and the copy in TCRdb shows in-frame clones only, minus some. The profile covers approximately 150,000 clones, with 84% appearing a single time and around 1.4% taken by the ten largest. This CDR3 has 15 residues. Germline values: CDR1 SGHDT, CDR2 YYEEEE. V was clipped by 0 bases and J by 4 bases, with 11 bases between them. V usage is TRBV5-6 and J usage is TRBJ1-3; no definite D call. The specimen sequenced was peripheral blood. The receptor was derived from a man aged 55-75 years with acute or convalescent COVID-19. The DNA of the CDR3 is TGTGCCAGCAGCTTGGTAGCGGTAAAAGGAAACACCATATATTTT. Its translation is CASSLVAVKGNTIYF.